The entry below describes one T cell receptor beta chain. This record comes from a study of CD8 T cells in Susac syndrome. Reverse transcription of roughly 0.5 to 1 ug RNA used random hexamers. TCRdb itself ran the immunoSEQ multiplex PCR reads through MiXCR, one entry per CDR3 protein. The sample contains about 120,000 distinct CDR3 sequences, roughly 92% of which appear only once. This receptor was identified in a human donor in good health. The source material was CD8+ T cells from PBMCs.

The CDR3 nucleotides read TGCAGTGCTAGAGATGATTTGAGCGGGACTCAGTACTTC. Amino acid sequence: CSARDDLSGTQYF. V usage is TRBV20-1 and J usage is TRBJ2-5; 7 bases agree with TRBD2. There are 13 residues in the CDR3. The V gene end was trimmed by 0 bases and the J gene end by 11 bases; junction bases not matched to a gene: 9. Looked up from germline, CDR1 is DFQATT and CDR2 is SNEGSKA (reference sequence).